Listed below are T cell receptor beta chains from one sample, sequenced in a study of blood T cell repertoires in COVID-19. Measured with immunoSEQ multiplex PCR; TCRdb has only the in-frame clones, and not every one. Among 160,000 or so clones listed, approximately 91% were seen once. Sequencing was done on a sample of peripheral blood. These receptor sequences come from a man aged 18-30 years with acute or convalescent COVID-19. Both conserved end residues are part of each CDR3. The D gene is left open where the match is weak.

J | V | D | CDR3
TRBJ1-1 | TRBV19 | - | CASKLYWGENTEAFF
TRBJ1-3 | TRBV6-5 | - | CASSELGRNTIYF
TRBJ1-6 | TRBV15 | TRBD1 | CATSRPGQMSSYNSPLHF
TRBJ1-3 | TRBV25-1 | - | CASSGFRQANSGNTIYF
TRBJ1-4 | TRBV2 | TRBD1 | CASRGQGREKLFF
TRBJ1-5 | TRBV19 | - | CASSEQVDSNQPQHF
TRBJ2-7 | TRBV5-1 | - | CASSLGLGSYEQYF
TRBJ1-2 | TRBV28 | - | CASSSLLGGYDGYTF
TRBJ2-7 | TRBV7-8 | TRBD2 | CASSFHQREAIYEQYF
TRBJ2-5 | TRBV5-1 | - | CASSLRQIETQYF
TRBJ1-5 | TRBV6-5 | TRBD1 | CASSRTGQGQPQHF
TRBJ2-2 | TRBV5-1 | TRBD1 | CASSLGTGGTGELFF
TRBJ2-1 | TRBV7-2 | TRBD2 | CASSLASGTRVFF
TRBJ1-1 | TRBV6-1 | - | CASSEAFRSTEAFF
TRBJ1-6 | TRBV30 | TRBD1 | CAWTSGTGGSYNSPLHF